This TCR beta chain was documented in a study of shared clonotypes between healthy human individuals. The overall study: CD4 naive cells filled three plates per donor, CD4 memory three, CD8 naive two and CD8 memory one.

About this clone: Other DNA sequences in this specimen translate into the identical CDR3.

Trimming took 0 bases from V and 4 from J, leaving 3 bases between them. In germline, CDR1 is SGHRS, CDR2 YFSETQ. The CDR3 is made up of 12 amino acids. Only in-frame clones appear in the TCRdb table, and some are missing; sequencing was by immunoSEQ multiplex PCR. The table shows more than 2,000,000 clones, with 85% to 95% occurring only once. The sequenced material came from naive CD4+ T cells from PBMCs. The subset was: CD45RA+ positively selected. The V and J genes are TRBV5-1 and TRBJ2-3; no clear D gene. The sequence was collected from a man younger than 35 in good health. Some clones in this sample may be carry-over from other donors' samples. As DNA, the CDR3 is TGCGCCAGCAGCTTGGCTCCAGATACGCAGTATTTT. It codes for CASSLAPDTQYF.